The 8 T cell receptor beta chains listed next were all sequenced from one sample in a study of naive and memory T cell subsets. TCR cDNA received a 3' ligated oligonucleotide that carried a UMI. Amplification of ligated cDNA took four PCR rounds with SP2 and nested alpha and beta constant primers. TCRdb re-called the 5' RACE reads with MiXCR, one entry per CDR3 protein. The repertoire holds roughly 62,000 distinct CDR3 sequences, with 5.5% to 8.5% as singletons. The receptors shown here come from a male donor in good health.

This clonotype has ten or more counts. This chain uses TRBV6-4 with TRBJ1-2; 9 bases fit TRBD1. The trim removed 5 bases at V and 1 base at J, leaving 11 bases unmatched. The CDR3 spans 17 residues. Germline V CDR1 and CDR2: MRHNA, SNTAGT. In DNA form, the CDR3 reads TGTGCCAGCAGTCCCCGGGACAGGGTTCGCAGTAACTATGGCTACACCTTC. Residues: CASSPRDRVRSNYGYTF.

This clonotype appeared many times. CDR3 DNA sequence: TGCGCCAGCAGTGACCTCTGGGACAGAGGAAGGAGTTCACCCCTCCACTTT. It specifies CASSDLWDRGRSSPLHF. The V call is TRBV10-2, the J call TRBJ1-6; 7 bases are a match to TRBD1. V was clipped by 3 bases and J by 9 bases; unmatched bases: 14. The CDR3 covers 17 residues. Germline V gene data show CDR1 as WSHSY and CDR2 as SAAADI.

This clonotype was observed many times. The chain has TRBV15 and TRBJ1-2, with D maybe TRBD1 (5 bases). The CDR3 totals 16 residues. V was pared by 1 base and J by 0 bases, with 12 bases between. In germline, CDR1 is LNHNV, CDR2 YYDKDF (reference sequence). In DNA, the CDR3 is TGTGCCACCAGCAGAGGACAGACCTCATCTAACTATGGCTACACCTTC. Amino acid sequence: CATSRGQTSSNYGYTF.

This clonotype was detected ten times or more. The chain has TRBV7-6 and TRBJ2-7; 11 nucleotides align to TRBD2. Germline CDR1 SGHVS, CDR2 FNYEAQ. This CDR3 contains 16 residues. With V trimmed by 5 bases and J by 3 bases, 9 bases remained unmatched. The CDR3 here is CASSQPGTSGNYEQYF. CDR3 nucleotides: TGTGCCAGCAGCCAGCCTGGGACTAGCGGCAACTACGAGCAGTACTTC.

This clonotype has just a few counts. The J gene is TRBJ2-1, the V gene TRBV14; 7 bases are a match to TRBD2. With V trimmed by 4 bases and J by 2 bases, 5 bases remained unmatched. This CDR3 is 15 amino acids long. CDR1 SGHDN and CDR2 FVKESK come from the germline V gene. The CDR3 is CASSPNSGPYNEQFF. CDR3 coding DNA: TGTGCCAGCAGCCCCAATAGCGGGCCCTACAATGAGCAGTTCTTC.

The chain employs TRBV4-1 and TRBJ1-4; D possibly corresponds to TRBD1 (5 bases). CDR1 is MGHRA and CDR2 is YSYEKL in the germline V gene. This CDR3 comprises 16 residues. The V and J ends lost 0 bases and 5 bases respectively, with 13 bases between them. CDR3 sequence: CASSQDKAGSNEKLFF. CDR3 DNA: TGCGCCAGCAGCCAAGATAAGGCAGGGTCGAATGAAAAACTGTTTTTT.

At least ten counts were recorded for this clonotype. The V and J genes are TRBV30 and TRBJ2-2, with a tentative D call TRBD2 (6 bases). V dropped 4 bases and J dropped 3 bases, with 12 bases sitting between them. Germline V lookup: CDR1 GTSNPN, CDR2 SVGIG (reference sequence). The CDR3 is 14 amino acids. For the CDR3, the DNA is TGTGCCTGGATACCAGGGAGGTACACCGGGGAGCTGTTTTTT. This gives the protein CAWIPGRYTGELFF. Full variable domain (remainder filled in from reference TRBV30 and TRBJ2-2): SQTIHQWPATLVQPVGSPLSLECTVEGTSNPNLYWYRQAAGRGLQLLFYSVGIGQISSEVPQNLSASRPQDRQFILSSKKLLLSDSGFYLCAWIPGRYTGELFFGEGSRLTVL.

This chain links TRBV19 with TRBJ1-2, with 8 bases that match TRBD1. Germline V gives CDR1 LNHDA, CDR2 SQIVND (reference sequence). J lost 5 bases, V lost 3 bases, and 5 bases had no gene match. The CDR3 runs to 14 residues. CDR3 in DNA: TGTGCCAGTAGTATCGACAGGGGCGGATATGGCTACACCTTC. This gives the protein CASSIDRGGYGYTF. The whole variable domain, remainder taken from reference TRBV19 and TRBJ1-2, is DGGITQSPKYLFRKEGQNVTLSCEQNLNHDAMYWYRQDPGQGLRLIYYSQIVNDFQKGDIAEGYSVSREKKESFPLTVTSAQKNPTAFYLCASSIDRGGYGYTFGSGTRLTVV.